This TCR beta chain stems from a study of T cells in Graves' hyperthyroidism and ophthalmopathy. Amplified regions were TCR beta CDR3 sequences from RNA transcripts. During a first-round RT-PCR of the TCR CDR3, the HTBI primer set was used. Each CDR3 protein is one row after TCRdb ran MiXCR on the multiplex PCR reads. The data hold approximately 380,000 distinct CDR3 sequences, with about 14% observed a single time. This CDR3 has 13 residues. Germline CDR1 is SQVTM and CDR2 is ANQGSEA. V was cut by 6 bases and J by 9 bases, with 18 bases left in between. The clonotype was recovered from a man aged 45-65 years with Graves' ophthalmopathy. The material sequenced was blood. The V gene is TRBV29-1, the J gene TRBJ2-1; the D gene could be TRBD1 or TRBD2 (5 bases each). The CDR3 nucleotides read TGCAGCGTACGGGACGGCGGGTCAGGTGAGCAGTTCTTC. Residues: CSVRDGGSGEQFF.